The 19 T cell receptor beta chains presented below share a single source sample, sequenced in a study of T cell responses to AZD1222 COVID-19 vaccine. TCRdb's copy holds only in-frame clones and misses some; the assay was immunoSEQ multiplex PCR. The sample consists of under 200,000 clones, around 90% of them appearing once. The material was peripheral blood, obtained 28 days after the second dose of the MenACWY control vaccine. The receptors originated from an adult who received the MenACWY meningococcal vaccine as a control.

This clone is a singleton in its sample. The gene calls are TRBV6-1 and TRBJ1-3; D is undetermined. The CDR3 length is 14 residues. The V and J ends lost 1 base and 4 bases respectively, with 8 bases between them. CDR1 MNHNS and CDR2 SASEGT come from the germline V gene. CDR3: CASSEGLPGNTIYF. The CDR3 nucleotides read TGTGCCAGCAGTGAAGGACTACCCGGAAACACCATATATTTT.

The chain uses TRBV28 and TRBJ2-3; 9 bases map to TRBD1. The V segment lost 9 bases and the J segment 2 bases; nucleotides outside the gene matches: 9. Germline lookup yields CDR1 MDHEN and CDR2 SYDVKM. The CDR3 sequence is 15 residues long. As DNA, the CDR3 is TGTGCCAGTCTCCGGACAGGGGCGAACACAGATACGCAGTATTTT. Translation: CASLRTGANTDTQYF.

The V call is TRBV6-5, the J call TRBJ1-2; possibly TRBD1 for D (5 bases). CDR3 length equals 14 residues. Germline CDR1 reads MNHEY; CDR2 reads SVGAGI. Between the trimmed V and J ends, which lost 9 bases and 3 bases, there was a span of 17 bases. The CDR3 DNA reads TGTGCCAGTAACGGGAGGGGTAGTGACTATGGCTACACCTTC. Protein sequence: CASNGRGSDYGYTF.

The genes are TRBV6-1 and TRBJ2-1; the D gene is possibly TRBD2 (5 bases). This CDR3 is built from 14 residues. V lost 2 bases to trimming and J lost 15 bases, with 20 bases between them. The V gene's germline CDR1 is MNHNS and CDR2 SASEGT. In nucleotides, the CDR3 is TGTGCCAGCAGTGAATATATTTCGGCTAGCATTCTGTTCTTC. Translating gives CASSEYISASILFF.

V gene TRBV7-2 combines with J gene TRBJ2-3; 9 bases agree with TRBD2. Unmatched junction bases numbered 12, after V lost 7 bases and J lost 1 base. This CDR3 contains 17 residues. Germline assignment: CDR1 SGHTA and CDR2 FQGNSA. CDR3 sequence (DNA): TGTGCCAGCACCAAAGTAGCGGGAGTTCAGGGCACAGATACGCAGTATTTT. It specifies CASTKVAGVQGTDTQYF.

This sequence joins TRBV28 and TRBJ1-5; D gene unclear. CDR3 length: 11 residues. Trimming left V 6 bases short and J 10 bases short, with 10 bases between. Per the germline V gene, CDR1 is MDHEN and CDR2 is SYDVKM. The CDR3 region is CASSHPGPQHF. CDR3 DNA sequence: TGTGCCAGCAGCCACCCTGGCCCCCAGCATTTT.

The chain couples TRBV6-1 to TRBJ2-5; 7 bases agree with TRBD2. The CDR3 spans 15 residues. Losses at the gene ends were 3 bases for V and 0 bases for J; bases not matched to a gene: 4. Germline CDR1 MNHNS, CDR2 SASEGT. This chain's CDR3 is CASSDLAANQETQYF. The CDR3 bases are TGTGCCAGCAGTGACCTAGCGGCAAACCAAGAGACCCAGTACTTC.

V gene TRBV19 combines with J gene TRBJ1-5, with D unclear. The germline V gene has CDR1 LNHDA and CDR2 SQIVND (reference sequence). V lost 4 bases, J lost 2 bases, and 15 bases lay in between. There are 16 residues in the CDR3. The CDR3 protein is CASSTPTSGGNQPQHF. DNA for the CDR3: TGTGCCAGTAGTACCCCGACCTCCGGGGGCAATCAGCCCCAGCATTTT.

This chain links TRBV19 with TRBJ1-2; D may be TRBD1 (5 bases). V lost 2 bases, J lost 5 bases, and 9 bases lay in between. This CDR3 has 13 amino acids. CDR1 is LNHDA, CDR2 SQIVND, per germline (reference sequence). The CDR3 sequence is CASSIKTDYGYTF. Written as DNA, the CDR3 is TGTGCCAGTAGTATAAAGACAGATTATGGCTACACCTTC.

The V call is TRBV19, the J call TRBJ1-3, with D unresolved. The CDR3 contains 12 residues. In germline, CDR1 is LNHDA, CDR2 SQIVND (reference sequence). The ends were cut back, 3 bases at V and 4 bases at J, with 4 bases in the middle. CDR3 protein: CASSMRGNTIYF. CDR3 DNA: TGTGCCAGTAGTATGCGAGGAAACACCATATATTTT.

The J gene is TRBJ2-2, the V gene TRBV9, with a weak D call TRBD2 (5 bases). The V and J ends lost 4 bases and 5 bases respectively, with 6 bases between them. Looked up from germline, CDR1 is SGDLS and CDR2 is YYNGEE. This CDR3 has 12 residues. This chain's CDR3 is CASSPGTGELFF. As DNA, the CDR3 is TGTGCCAGCAGCCCGGGAACCGGGGAGCTGTTTTTT.

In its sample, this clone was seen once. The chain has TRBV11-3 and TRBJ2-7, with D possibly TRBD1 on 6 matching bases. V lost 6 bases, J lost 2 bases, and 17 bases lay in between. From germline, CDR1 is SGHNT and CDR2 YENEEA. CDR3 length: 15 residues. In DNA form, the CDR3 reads TGTGCCAGCAGTCTCACCGGGACACCAACCTACGAGCAGTACTTC. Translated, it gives CASSLTGTPTYEQYF.

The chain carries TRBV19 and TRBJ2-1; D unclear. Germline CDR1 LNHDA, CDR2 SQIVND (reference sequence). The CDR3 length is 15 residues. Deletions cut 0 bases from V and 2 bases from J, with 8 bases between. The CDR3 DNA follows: TGTGCCAGTAGTATAGATGGGCTAGCCTACAATGAGCAGTTCTTC. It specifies CASSIDGLAYNEQFF.

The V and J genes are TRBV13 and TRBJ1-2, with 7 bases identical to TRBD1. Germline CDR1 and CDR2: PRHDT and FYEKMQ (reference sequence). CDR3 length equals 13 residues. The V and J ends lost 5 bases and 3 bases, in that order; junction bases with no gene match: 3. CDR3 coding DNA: TGTGCCAGCAGCCCACAGGGGTACTATGGCTACACCTTC. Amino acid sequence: CASSPQGYYGYTF.

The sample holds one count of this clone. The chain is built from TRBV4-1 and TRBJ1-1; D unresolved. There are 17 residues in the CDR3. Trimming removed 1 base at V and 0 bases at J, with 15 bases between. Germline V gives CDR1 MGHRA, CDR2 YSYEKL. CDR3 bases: TGCGCCAGCAGCCAAGGTTGGGGTTTCGGTTTGAACACTGAAGCTTTCTTT. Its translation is CASSQGWGFGLNTEAFF.

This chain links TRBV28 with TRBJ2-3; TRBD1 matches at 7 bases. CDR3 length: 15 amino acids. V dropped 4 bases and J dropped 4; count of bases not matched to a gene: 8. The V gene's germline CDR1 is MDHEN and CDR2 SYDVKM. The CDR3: CASSSSGRGSDTQYF. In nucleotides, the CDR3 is TGTGCCAGCAGTTCCTCGGGCAGGGGGTCAGATACGCAGTATTTT.

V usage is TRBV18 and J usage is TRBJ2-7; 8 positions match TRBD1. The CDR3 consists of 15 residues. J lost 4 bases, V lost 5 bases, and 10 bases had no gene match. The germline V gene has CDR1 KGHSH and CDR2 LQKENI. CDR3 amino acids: CASSTGTGQPYEQYF. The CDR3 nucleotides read TGTGCCAGCTCAACCGGGACAGGACAACCATACGAGCAGTACTTC. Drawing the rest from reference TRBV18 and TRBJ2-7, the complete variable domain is NAGVMQNPRHLVRRRGQEARLRCSPMKGHSHVYWYRQLPEEGLKFMVYLQKENIIDESGMPKERFSAEFPKEGPSILRIQQVVRGDSAAYFCASSTGTGQPYEQYFGPGTRLTVT.

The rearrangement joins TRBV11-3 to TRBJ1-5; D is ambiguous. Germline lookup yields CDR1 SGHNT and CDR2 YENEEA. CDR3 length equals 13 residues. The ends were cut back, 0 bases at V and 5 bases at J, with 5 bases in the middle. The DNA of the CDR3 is TGTGCCAGCAGCTTAGATCTCGATCAGCCCCAGCATTTT. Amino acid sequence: CASSLDLDQPQHF. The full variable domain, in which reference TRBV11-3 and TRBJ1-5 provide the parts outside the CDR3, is EAGVVQSPRYKIIEKKQPVAFWCNPISGHNTLYWYLQNLGQGPELLIRYENEEAVDDSQLPKDRFSAERLKGVDSTLKIQPAELGDSAVYLCASSLDLDQPQHFGDGTRLSIL.

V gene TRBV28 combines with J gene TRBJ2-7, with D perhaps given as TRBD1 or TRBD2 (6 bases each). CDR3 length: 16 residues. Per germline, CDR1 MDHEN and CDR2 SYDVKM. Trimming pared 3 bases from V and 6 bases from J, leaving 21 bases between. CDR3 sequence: CASSLGGTTGRGEQYF. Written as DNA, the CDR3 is TGTGCCAGCAGTTTGGGGGGCACTACGGGAAGAGGCGAGCAGTACTTC.